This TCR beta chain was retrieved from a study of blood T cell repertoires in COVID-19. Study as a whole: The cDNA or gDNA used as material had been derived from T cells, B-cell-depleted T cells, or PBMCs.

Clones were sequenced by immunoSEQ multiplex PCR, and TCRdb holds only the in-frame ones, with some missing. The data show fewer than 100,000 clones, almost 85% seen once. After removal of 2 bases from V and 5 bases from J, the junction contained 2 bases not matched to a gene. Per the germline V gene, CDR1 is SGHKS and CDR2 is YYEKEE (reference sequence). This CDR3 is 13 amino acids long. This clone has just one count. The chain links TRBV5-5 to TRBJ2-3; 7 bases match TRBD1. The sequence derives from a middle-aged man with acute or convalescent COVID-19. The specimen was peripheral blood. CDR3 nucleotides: TGTGCCAGCAGCTTCCGACAGGGAGATACGCAGTATTTT. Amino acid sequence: CASSFRQGDTQYF.